The 24 T cell receptor beta chains below come from one sample, sequenced in a study of cytomegalovirus exposure and HLA in healthy donors. TCRdb's copy holds only in-frame clones and misses some; the assay was immunoSEQ multiplex PCR. Of over 60,000 clones listed, around 97% are singletons. Sample: PBMCs. The receptor source for this set is a man between 18 and 35 years old in good health and CMV-seronegative.

This chain joins TRBV7-2 and TRBJ2-2, with 7 nucleotides matching TRBD1. With V trimmed by 2 bases and J by 4 bases, 4 bases remained unmatched. The CDR3 sequence is 15 residues long. Germline V gene sequence: CDR1 SGHTA, CDR2 FQGNSA. The CDR3 DNA sequence: TGTGCCAGCAGCTTAAAAGGGGGCGGCACCGGGGAGCTGTTTTTT. This encodes CASSLKGGGTGELFF.

The chain employs TRBV27 and TRBJ1-1; D not certain. This CDR3 region has 14 residues. V shed 6 bases and J shed 7 bases, with 18 bases lying between them. Per the germline V gene, CDR1 is MNHEY and CDR2 is SMNVEV (reference sequence). Here the CDR3 DNA reads TGTGCCAGCAGCCCGAGGGTAGTGGGTATTGAAGCTTTCTTT. As protein: CASSPRVVGIEAFF.

The V gene is TRBV6-6, the J gene TRBJ2-6; D is ambiguous. The ends were cut back, 4 bases at V and 5 bases at J, with 6 bases in the middle. This CDR3 spans 13 amino acids. From germline, CDR1 is MNHNY and CDR2 SVGAGI (reference sequence). The CDR3 protein is CASSLQRANVLTF. The DNA for the CDR3 is TGTGCCAGCAGTTTGCAGAGGGCCAACGTCCTGACTTTC.

The J gene is TRBJ1-5, the V gene TRBV23-1, with a possible D match to TRBD1 (6 bases). TRBV23-1 is an ORF, with its function uncertain. The CDR3 extends over 16 amino acids. V lost 3 bases, J lost 0 bases, and 12 bases lay in between. The CDR3 reads CASSHQRQVSNQPQHF. DNA for the CDR3: TGCGCCAGCAGTCATCAAAGACAGGTTAGCAATCAGCCCCAGCATTTT.

This clone showed up just a few times. The chain recombines TRBV29-1 with TRBJ2-1; the D gene is possibly TRBD1 (6 bases). The V gene lost 8 bases and the J gene lost 5 bases, with 10 bases spanning the gap. Germline CDR1 is SQVTM and CDR2 is ANQGSEA. The CDR3 contains 11 residues. The CDR3 DNA reads as TGCAGCTCCGGACAGAACAATGAGCAGTTCTTC. Residues: CSSGQNNEQFF.

The chain is built from TRBV28 and TRBJ2-1, with 9 positions matching TRBD2. This CDR3 contains 16 residues. Unmatched junction bases numbered 3, after V lost 2 bases and J lost 1 base. CDR1 MDHEN and CDR2 SYDVKM come from the germline V gene. This CDR3 reads CASSLLAGTSYNEQFF. CDR3 DNA sequence: TGTGCCAGCAGTTTACTAGCGGGAACATCCTACAATGAGCAGTTCTTC.

This clone was recorded only once. This sequence joins TRBV27 and TRBJ1-5; unclear D gene. V lost 4 bases to trimming and J lost 6 bases, with 10 bases between them. CDR1 and CDR2 from the germline V gene are MNHEY and SMNVEV (reference sequence). This CDR3 has 13 residues. CDR3 loop: CASSSEVGQPQHF. CDR3 DNA: TGTGCCAGCAGTTCGGAGGTGGGTCAGCCCCAGCATTTT.

The rearrangement joins TRBV10-1 to TRBJ1-1, with 8 positions matching TRBD1. Germline V gives CDR1 WNHNN, CDR2 SYGVQD (reference sequence). The CDR3 extends over 14 amino acids. The ends lost 2 bases at V and 4 bases at J; junction bases unmatched: 3. CDR3 residues: CASSENRGATEAFF. CDR3 nucleotide sequence: TGCGCCAGCAGTGAGAACAGGGGGGCCACTGAAGCTTTCTTT.

The J gene is TRBJ2-7, the V gene TRBV29-1; the match to TRBD1 covers 9 bases. The germline V gene encodes CDR1 SQVTM and CDR2 ANQGSEA. The CDR3 has 14 residues. The V and J ends lost 6 bases and 4 bases, in that order; junction bases with no gene match: 10. The CDR3 DNA is TGCAGCGTCATAACCCGGGACAGGGTATACGAGCAGTACTTC. Protein: CSVITRDRVYEQYF.

The gene calls are TRBV6-4 and TRBJ2-3; tentative D call: TRBD2 (6 bases). The CDR3 is 15 amino acids. V was shortened by 5 bases and J by 2 bases, with 14 bases between the two germline ends. Germline V gene sequence: CDR1 MRHNA, CDR2 SNTAGT. The CDR3 is CASSPIRGDTDTQYF. In DNA form, the CDR3 reads TGTGCCAGCAGTCCCATTCGCGGGGACACAGATACGCAGTATTTT.

The count of this clone is one. V and J are TRBV9 and TRBJ1-6; D is perhaps TRBD1 (5 bases). Germline V gene sequence: CDR1 SGDLS, CDR2 YYNGEE. Trimming removed 5 bases at V and 8 bases at J, with 11 bases between. The CDR3 contains 13 residues. CDR3 region: CASRGGAHSPLHF. The CDR3 bases are TGTGCCAGCAGGGGAGGGGCACATTCACCCCTCCACTTT.

This clone was detected once. V usage is TRBV9 and J usage is TRBJ2-3; 10 nucleotides line up with TRBD2. Looked up from germline, CDR1 is SGDLS and CDR2 is YYNGEE. With 4 bases clipped from V and 1 base from J, the junction kept 3 bases outside the gene matches. The CDR3 consists of 15 residues. For the CDR3, the DNA is TGTGCCAGCAGCCCCGGACTAGCGGGCACAGATACGCAGTATTTT. This gives the protein CASSPGLAGTDTQYF.

The chain couples TRBV6-6 to TRBJ1-2, with no clear D. The V and J ends lost 0 bases and 5 bases respectively, with 7 bases between them. The CDR3 sequence is 13 residues long. Germline values: CDR1 MNHNY, CDR2 SVGAGI (reference sequence). The CDR3 protein is CASSYSAGYGYTF. In nucleotides, the CDR3 is TGTGCCAGCAGTTACTCGGCGGGTTATGGCTACACCTTC.

This clone was detected only once. The genes are TRBV18 and TRBJ1-1; 12 bases are shared with TRBD1. This CDR3 is 15 amino acids long. V lost 3 bases, J lost 7 bases, and 6 bases stayed unmatched. The germline V gene encodes CDR1 KGHSH and CDR2 LQKENI. CDR3 loop: CASSPRDRGRDEAFF. In DNA form, the CDR3 reads TGTGCCAGCTCACCCCGGGACAGGGGGCGAGATGAAGCTTTCTTT.

The rearrangement links TRBV5-1 to TRBJ1-5; maybe TRBD1 (6 bases). Germline V gene lookup returns CDR1 SGHRS and CDR2 YFSETQ. This CDR3 has 15 residues. Trimming removed 5 bases at V and 7 bases at J, with 19 bases between. The CDR3 reads CASSSLTAGHQPQHF. The CDR3 region has the DNA TGCGCCAGCAGTTCCCTGACAGCGGGACACCAGCCCCAGCATTTT.

The chain is built from TRBV30 and TRBJ2-2, with D tentatively TRBD2 (5 bases). CDR3 length equals 18 residues. V was trimmed by 4 bases and J by 7 bases, leaving 28 bases between them. The germline V gene encodes CDR1 GTSNPN and CDR2 SVGIG (reference sequence). For the CDR3, the DNA is TGTGCCTGGATTCTCGCCTCCAGTAGCACGGAGGCGGGCGGGGAGCTGTTTTTT. Its protein product is CAWILASSSTEAGGELFF.

This sequence joins TRBV28 and TRBJ2-7; TRBD2 is a possible D gene (5 bases). The CDR3 runs 14 residues. Germline V gene sequence: CDR1 MDHEN, CDR2 SYDVKM. Trimming stripped 6 bases from V and 6 bases from J, with 18 bases between. DNA of the CDR3: TGTGCCAGCAGCGGTAGAAGGGAGTGGAGCGAGCAGTACTTC. This sequence encodes CASSGRREWSEQYF.

The J gene is TRBJ2-2, the V gene TRBV10-3, with 9 bases matching TRBD1. Germline trimming cut 8 bases from V and 0 bases from J; bases unmatched to any gene: 1. Germline-derived CDR1 and CDR2 are ENHRY and SYGVKD. The CDR3 covers 14 residues. CDR3 nucleotides: TGTGCCATCCGGACAGGGGCGAACACCGGGGAGCTGTTTTTT. This translates into CAIRTGANTGELFF.

The chain uses TRBV6-5 and TRBJ2-7, with 7 bases lining up with TRBD1. The CDR3 extends over 15 amino acids. Trimming at V came to 4 bases and at J to 0 bases, leaving 6 bases not matched to a gene. The germline V gene has CDR1 MNHEY and CDR2 SVGAGI. The CDR3 loop is CASSSTTGSSYEQYF. CDR3 coding DNA: TGTGCCAGCAGTTCTACGACAGGGAGCTCCTACGAGCAGTACTTC.

The chain carries TRBV28 and TRBJ1-2; 7 nucleotides agree with TRBD1. The germline V gene has CDR1 MDHEN and CDR2 SYDVKM. The trim removed 5 bases at V and 3 bases at J, leaving 0 bases unmatched. The CDR3 runs to 12 residues. CDR3 DNA: TGTGCCAGCAGTGGACAGGACTATGGCTACACCTTC. It codes for CASSGQDYGYTF.

This clone is a singleton in its sample. The chain employs TRBV6-5 and TRBJ1-3, with 9 bases identical to TRBD1. Germline CDR1 and CDR2: MNHEY and SVGAGI. The CDR3 is 14 residues long. After removal of 8 bases from V and 6 bases from J, the junction contained 8 bases not matched to a gene. DNA of the CDR3: TGTGCCAGCGGCTACAGGGGGCGCGAAAACACCATATATTTT. Amino acid sequence: CASGYRGRENTIYF.

This clone was found once. The chain carries TRBV19 and TRBJ2-3, with TRBD1 as a possible D gene (7 bases). This CDR3 comprises 13 residues. The germline V gene has CDR1 LNHDA and CDR2 SQIVND (reference sequence). Trimming left V 8 bases short and J 5 bases short, with 14 bases between. The CDR3 DNA is TGTGCCAGTGGCGATCAGGGGGGAGATACGCAGTATTTT. This sequence encodes CASGDQGGDTQYF.

The chain uses TRBV2 and TRBJ2-1; the match to TRBD1 covers 9 bases. This CDR3 region has 14 residues. Germline lookup yields CDR1 SNHLY and CDR2 FYNNEI. J was trimmed by 9 bases and V by 5 bases; bases with no gene match: 8. CDR3: CASSMDRGIGEQFF. For the CDR3, the DNA is TGTGCCAGCAGTATGGACAGGGGAATTGGTGAGCAGTTCTTC.

The V call is TRBV6-5, the J call TRBJ1-5; D unresolved. Germline loops: CDR1 MNHEY, CDR2 SVGAGI. The CDR3 has 13 amino acids. The V end was cut by 2 bases, the J end by 6 bases, with 8 bases between. DNA of the CDR3: TGTGCCAGCAGTTACGGGCAGGCTCAGCCCCAGCATTTT. Protein product: CASSYGQAQPQHF.